This TCR beta chain is drawn from a study of blood T cell repertoires in COVID-19. The CDR3 has 14 residues. Germline V CDR1 and CDR2: MDHEN, SYDVKM. V shed 6 bases and J 3 bases; nucleotides not matched to a gene: 6. Sequenced by immunoSEQ multiplex PCR; TCRdb stores in-frame clones only, minus some. The sample consists of approximately 300,000 clones, 65% to 85% of them appearing once. This sequence originates from a person between 65 and 80 years old with COVID-19, enrolled during active disease. This rearrangement joins TRBV28 to TRBJ1-2; TRBD1 matches 8 bases. Source material: peripheral blood. CDR3 amino acids: CASSPRTGYYGYTF. In DNA form, the CDR3 reads TGTGCCAGCAGCCCCAGGACAGGGTACTATGGCTACACCTTC.